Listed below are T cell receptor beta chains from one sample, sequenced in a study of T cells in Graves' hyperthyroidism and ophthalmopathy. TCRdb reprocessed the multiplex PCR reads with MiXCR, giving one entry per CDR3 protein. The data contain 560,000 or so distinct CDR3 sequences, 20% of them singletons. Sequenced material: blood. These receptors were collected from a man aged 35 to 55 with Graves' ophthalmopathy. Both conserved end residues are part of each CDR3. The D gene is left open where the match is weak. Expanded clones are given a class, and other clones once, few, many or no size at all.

CSARVPATLPSNEQFF,TGCAGTGCTAGAGTTCCGGCCACACTACCCTCCAATGAGCAGTTCTTC,16,TRBV20-1,TRBJ2-1,many,-
CASSPTSGGGELFF,TGTGCCAGCAGCCCGACTAGCGGGGGCGGGGAGCTGTTTTTT,14,TRBV3-1,TRBJ2-2,few,TRBD2
CASSWEQGANEQYF,TGTGCCAGCAGTTGGGAACAGGGGGCAAACGAGCAGTACTTC,14,TRBV6-2/TRBV6-3,TRBJ2-7,-,TRBD1
CSVVRGSEQYF,TGCAGCGTTGTTAGGGGGTCCGAGCAGTACTTC,11,TRBV29-1,TRBJ2-7,many,-
CASSASGLAGAYTGELFF,TGTGCCAGCAGCGCCTCGGGACTAGCGGGGGCTTACACCGGGGAGCTGTTTTTT,18,TRBV2,TRBJ2-2,few,TRBD2
CASSQIDADNSPLHF,TGTGCCAGCAGCCAAATAGACGCGGATAATTCACCCCTCCACTTT,15,TRBV3-1,TRBJ1-6,-,-
CASSVGLLNEQFF,TGCGCCAGCAGCGTCGGACTCCTCAATGAGCAGTTCTTC,13,TRBV5-1,TRBJ2-1,few,-
CASTSQGTYSYNEQFF,TGTGCCAGCACTAGTCAGGGGACCTATTCTTACAATGAGCAGTTCTTC,16,TRBV2,TRBJ2-1,many,-
CSVTLVIGSYEQYF,TGCAGCGTTACGCTGGTTATCGGCTCCTACGAGCAGTACTTC,14,TRBV29-1,TRBJ2-7,-,-
CASALSGNTIYF,TGTGCCAGCGCCCTTTCTGGAAACACCATATATTTT,12,TRBV6-1,TRBJ1-3,few,-
CSAEPGLVYNEQFF,TGCAGTGCTGAACCGGGACTTGTATACAATGAGCAGTTCTTC,14,TRBV20-1,TRBJ2-1,-,-
CASSEGFSPHEQFF,TGTGCCAGTAGTGAGGGTTTTAGCCCCCATGAGCAGTTCTTC,14,TRBV19,TRBJ2-1,-,-
CASSLTSGATYEQYF,TGTGCCAGCAGCCTTACTAGCGGGGCCACCTACGAGCAGTACTTC,15,TRBV3-1,TRBJ2-7,many,TRBD2
CSARPGTTDSPLHF,TGCAGTGCTAGACCCGGGACGACGGATTCACCCCTCCACTTT,14,TRBV20-1,TRBJ1-6,many,-
CSARKGSANTEAFF,TGCAGTGCTAGAAAAGGTTCGGCGAACACTGAAGCTTTCTTT,14,TRBV20-1,TRBJ1-1,-,-
CASSQARDSNQPQHF,TGTGCCAGCAGCCAAGCCCGGGACAGCAATCAGCCCCAGCATTTT,15,TRBV3-1,TRBJ1-5,many,-
CASSSTGTGGQPQHF,TGTGCCAGCAGTTCGACCGGGACAGGGGGCCAGCCCCAGCATTTT,15,TRBV2,TRBJ1-5,many,TRBD1
CSARPWTSGPDTQYF,TGCAGTGCGAGGCCCTGGACTAGCGGTCCAGATACGCAGTATTTT,15,TRBV20-1,TRBJ2-3,many,TRBD2
CASRPSAGLAGPYEQYF,TGTGCCAGCAGACCCAGCGCGGGACTAGCGGGTCCCTACGAGCAGTACTTC,17,TRBV7-3,TRBJ2-7,-,TRBD2
CSAGGQASGKFDEQFF,TGCAGTGCGGGAGGTCAGGCTAGCGGGAAGTTCGATGAGCAGTTCTTC,16,TRBV20-1,TRBJ2-1,few,TRBD2
CASSLSPGESEKLFF,TGTGCCAGCAGCTTAAGTCCGGGGGAGAGTGAAAAACTGTTTTTT,15,TRBV7-2,TRBJ1-4,many,-
CSVGTNTGELFF,TGCAGCGTTGGTACGAACACCGGGGAGCTGTTTTTT,12,TRBV29-1,TRBJ2-2,-,-
CASSLVASNTEAFF,TGTGCCAGCAGCTTAGTAGCATCGAACACTGAAGCTTTCTTT,14,TRBV7-6,TRBJ1-1,-,-
CAISDAVANTGELFF,TGTGCCATCAGTGATGCGGTCGCGAACACCGGGGAGCTGTTTTTT,15,TRBV10-3,TRBJ2-2,few,-
CASSDPTSGVPPGELFF,TGTGCCAGCAGTGACCCGACTAGCGGGGTGCCTCCCGGGGAGCTGTTTTTT,17,TRBV2,TRBJ2-2,many,TRBD2
CSASSGSAWETQYF,TGCAGTGCTTCCAGCGGGAGTGCTTGGGAGACCCAGTACTTC,14,TRBV20-1,TRBJ2-5,-,TRBD2
CASSLPYTGAFF,TGTGCCAGCAGTTTGCCATACACTGGAGCTTTCTTT,12,TRBV28,TRBJ1-1,-,-
CASSAQLARFNTGELFF,TGTGCCAGCAGCGCCCAACTAGCGCGGTTTAACACCGGGGAGCTGTTTTTT,17,TRBV7-2,TRBJ2-2,many,TRBD2
CASSVGSAAGTGELFF,TGTGCCAGCAGCGTAGGTAGCGCGGCGGGCACCGGGGAGCTGTTTTTT,16,TRBV9,TRBJ2-2,few,-
CASSLGGGARRTDTQYF,TGTGCCAGCAGCTTAGGGGGCGGGGCGAGACGCACAGATACGCAGTATTTT,17,TRBV7-9,TRBJ2-3,many,-
CASRLGTSEYNEQFF,TGCGCCAGCCGTCTGGGGACTAGCGAATACAATGAGCAGTTCTTC,15,TRBV5-1,TRBJ2-1,few,TRBD2
CASSLGSFTDTQYF,TGTGCCAGCAGTTTAGGGTCTTTCACAGATACGCAGTATTTT,14,TRBV11-1,TRBJ2-3,few,-
CSASGGGPTLPFNYGYTF,TGCAGTGCTAGTGGGGGAGGACCAACCCTCCCTTTTAACTATGGCTACACCTTC,18,TRBV20-1,TRBJ1-2,few,-
CASISGTSGRGEQFF,TGTGCCAGCATATCCGGGACTAGCGGGAGGGGTGAGCAGTTCTTC,15,TRBV27,TRBJ2-1,-,TRBD2
CASSLQESGVNTEAFF,TGCGCCAGCAGTCTCCAAGAAAGCGGGGTGAACACTGAAGCTTTCTTT,16,TRBV5-1,TRBJ1-1,few,-
CASREGASGANVLTF,TGTGCCAGCAGGGAGGGGGCCTCTGGGGCCAACGTCCTGACTTTC,15,TRBV28,TRBJ2-6,-,-
CASTTGRSNTGELFF,TGTGCCAGCACTACTGGCAGGAGTAACACCGGGGAGCTGTTTTTT,15,TRBV7-9,TRBJ2-2,few,-
CASSIGFEHRSNQPQHF,TGTGCCAGTAGTATAGGATTCGAACATCGTAGCAATCAGCCCCAGCATTTT,17,TRBV19,TRBJ1-5,few,-
CASSLAGAYTDTQYF,TGTGCCAGCAGCTTAGCGGGGGCCTACACAGATACGCAGTATTTT,15,TRBV11-2,TRBJ2-3,many,-
CASSQVAGGLNEQFF,TGTGCCAGCAGCCAGGTAGCGGGGGGGCTCAATGAGCAGTTCTTC,15,TRBV3-1,TRBJ2-1,many,TRBD2
CASSRSGRGSYNEQFF,TGTGCCAGTAGCCGTAGCGGGAGGGGCTCCTACAATGAGCAGTTCTTC,16,TRBV19,TRBJ2-1,-,TRBD2
CASSLEGMRNTEAFF,TGCGCCAGCAGCTTGGAGGGGATGCGGAACACTGAAGCTTTCTTT,15,TRBV5-1,TRBJ1-1,-,-
CASSTGHPSYEQYF,TGTGCCAGCTCAACGGGACACCCTTCCTACGAGCAGTACTTC,14,TRBV18,TRBJ2-7,many,-
CASSTGGQYDTIYF,TGCGCCAGCAGCACAGGGGGACAGTACGACACCATATATTTT,14,TRBV5-1,TRBJ1-3,-,TRBD1
CSASTGEGYTF,TGCAGTGCTAGTACAGGGGAAGGCTACACCTTC,11,TRBV20-1,TRBJ1-2,few,TRBD1
CSASSGTGGDEQYF,TGCAGTGCTAGTTCCGGGACAGGGGGCGACGAGCAGTACTTC,14,TRBV20-1,TRBJ2-7,-,TRBD1
CASSSYKVAGGDTDTQYF,TGTGCCAGCAGTTCTTATAAAGTAGCGGGTGGCGACACAGATACGCAGTATTTT,18,TRBV27,TRBJ2-3,-,TRBD2
CASSLGGPPNQPQHF,TGTGCCAGCAGCTTAGGGGGACCGCCTAATCAGCCCCAGCATTTT,15,TRBV7-3,TRBJ1-5,many,-
CASSWADLNTEAFF,TGTGCCAGCAGTTGGGCCGATTTGAACACTGAAGCTTTCTTT,14,TRBV12-3/TRBV12-4,TRBJ1-1,many,-
CASIPGAGATGELFF,TGTGCCAGCATCCCGGGGGCAGGGGCCACCGGGGAGCTGTTTTTT,15,TRBV7-9,TRBJ2-2,-,-
CASIRDYEQYF,TGTGCCAGCATAAGGGACTACGAGCAGTACTTC,11,TRBV28,TRBJ2-7,many,-
CASSLEGQGPREQYF,TGCGCCAGCAGCCTTGAGGGACAGGGCCCTAGGGAGCAGTACTTC,15,TRBV5-1,TRBJ2-7,-,TRBD1
CASSLQTGTGYNEQFF,TGCGCCAGCAGCCTCCAAACCGGGACGGGGTACAATGAGCAGTTCTTC,16,TRBV5-1,TRBJ2-1,-,-
CASSEWTGNQPQHF,TGTGCCAGCAGTGAATGGACTGGGAATCAGCCCCAGCATTTT,14,TRBV6-1,TRBJ1-5,-,-
CSARALAVYNEQFF,TGCAGTGCTAGAGCCCTAGCGGTCTACAATGAGCAGTTCTTC,14,TRBV20-1,TRBJ2-1,-,TRBD2
CSAFHYGYTF,TGCAGTGCTTTCCACTATGGCTACACCTTC,10,TRBV20-1,TRBJ1-2,few,-
CASSPVSGGPLNTQYF,TGTGCCAGCAGCCCTGTTAGCGGGGGGCCTCTCAATACGCAGTATTTT,16,TRBV6-1,TRBJ2-3,few,TRBD2